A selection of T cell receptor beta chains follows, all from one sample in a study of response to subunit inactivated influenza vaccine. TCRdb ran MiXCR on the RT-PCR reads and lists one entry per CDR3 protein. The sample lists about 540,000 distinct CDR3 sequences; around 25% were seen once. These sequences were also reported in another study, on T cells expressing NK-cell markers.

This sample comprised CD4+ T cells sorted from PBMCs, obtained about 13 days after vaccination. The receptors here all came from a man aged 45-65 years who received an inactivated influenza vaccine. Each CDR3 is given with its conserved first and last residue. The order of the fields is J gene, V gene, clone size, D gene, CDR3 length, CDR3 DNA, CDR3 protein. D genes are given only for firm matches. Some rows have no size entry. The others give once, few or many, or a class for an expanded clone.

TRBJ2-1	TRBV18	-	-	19	TGTGCCAGCTCACCACCCCCAGGGACCCGCAGTAGCTCCTACAATGAGCAGTTCTTC	CASSPPPGTRSSSYNEQFF
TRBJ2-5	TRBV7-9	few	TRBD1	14	TGTGCCAGCAGCTCGACAGGGGGCCAAGAGACCCAGTACTTC	CASSSTGGQETQYF
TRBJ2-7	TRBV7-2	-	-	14	TGTGCCAGCAGCTTAGGTCAGGGGACGGGCGAGCAGTACTTC	CASSLGQGTGEQYF
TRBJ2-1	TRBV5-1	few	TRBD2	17	TGCGCCAGCAGCCTTAACGAGCTAGCGGGGGGCTACAATGAGCAGTTCTTC	CASSLNELAGGYNEQFF
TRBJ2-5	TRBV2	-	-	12	TGTGCCAGCACTGCGGCCGGAGAGACCCAGTACTTC	CASTAAGETQYF
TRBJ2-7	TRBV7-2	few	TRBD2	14	TGTGCCAGCAGCCCTAGCGGGAGTCAATTCGAGCAGTACTTC	CASSPSGSQFEQYF
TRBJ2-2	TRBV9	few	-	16	TGTGCCAGCAGCCCTCCTCGGGGGTACGGAACCGGGGAGCTGTTTTTT	CASSPPRGYGTGELFF
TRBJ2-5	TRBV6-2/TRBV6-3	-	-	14	TGTGCCAGCAGATGGCCTCCGCAAGGCGAGACCCAGTACTTC	CASRWPPQGETQYF
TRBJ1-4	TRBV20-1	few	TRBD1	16	TGCAGTGCTAGAGGTGCCGGAGGGGGCGCGAATGAAAAACTGTTTTTT	CSARGAGGGANEKLFF
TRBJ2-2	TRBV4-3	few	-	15	TGCGCCAGCAGCCAAGATCCTCTTAGAACCGGGGAGCTGTTTTTT	CASSQDPLRTGELFF
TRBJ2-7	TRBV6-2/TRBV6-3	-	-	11	TGTGCCAGCCGAGGGGGCTACGAGCAGTACTTC	CASRGGYEQYF
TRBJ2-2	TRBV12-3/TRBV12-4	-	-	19	TGTGCCAGCAGTTTATTTGGTCGGTGGGGGGAGACAAACACCGGGGAGCTGTTTTTT	CASSLFGRWGETNTGELFF
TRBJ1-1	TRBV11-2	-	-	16	TGTGCCAGCAGCTTAGCCCGGGGACGGGGGAACACTGAAGCTTTCTTT	CASSLARGRGNTEAFF
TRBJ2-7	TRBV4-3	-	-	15	TGCGCCAGCAGCCAAGTGTTTGGAGGGAGTGTCGAGCAGTACTTC	CASSQVFGGSVEQYF
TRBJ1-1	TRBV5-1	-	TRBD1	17	TGCGCCAGCAAGCCCGGGACAGGGAGGTTGGTTGGCACTGAAGCTTTCTTT	CASKPGTGRLVGTEAFF
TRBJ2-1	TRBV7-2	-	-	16	TGTGCCAGCAGCTTAGATTCGGCGGCTTCCTACAATGAGCAGTTCTTC	CASSLDSAASYNEQFF
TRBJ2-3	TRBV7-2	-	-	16	TGTGCCAGCAGCTTAAACGCGCTTTCGACTGGAGATACGCAGTATTTT	CASSLNALSTGDTQYF
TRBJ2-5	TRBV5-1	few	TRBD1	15	TGCGCCAGCAGCTTCCGGGACAGGGGGTCGGAGACCCAGTACTTC	CASSFRDRGSETQYF
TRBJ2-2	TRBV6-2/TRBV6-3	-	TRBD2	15	TGTGCCAGCAAACTAGCGGGAATAAACACCGGGGAGCTGTTTTTT	CASKLAGINTGELFF
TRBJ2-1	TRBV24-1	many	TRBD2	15	TGTGCCACCAGTGATTTTAGGGGAGGGCAGGATGAGCAGTTCTTC	CATSDFRGGQDEQFF
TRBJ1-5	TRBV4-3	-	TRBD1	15	TGCGCCAGCAGCCAGTACAGGGGTAGCGGTCAGCCCCAGCATTTT	CASSQYRGSGQPQHF
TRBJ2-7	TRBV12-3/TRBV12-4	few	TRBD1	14	TGTGCCAGCAGTTGGGACAGAGCAGACTACGAGCAGTACTTC	CASSWDRADYEQYF
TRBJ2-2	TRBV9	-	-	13	TGTGCCAGCAGCGTAAGGATAGCCGGGGAGCTGTTTTTT	CASSVRIAGELFF
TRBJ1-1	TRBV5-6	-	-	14	TGTGCCAGCAGCTTGGCTGACTTGAACACTGAAGCTTTCTTT	CASSLADLNTEAFF
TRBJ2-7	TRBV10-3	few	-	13	TGTGCCATCAGTCTACAGGGTTCCTACGAGCAGTACTTC	CAISLQGSYEQYF
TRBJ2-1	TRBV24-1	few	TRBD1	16	TGTGCCACCAGTGGCGCAACAGGGGGTTCATACAATGAGCAGTTCTTC	CATSGATGGSYNEQFF
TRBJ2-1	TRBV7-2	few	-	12	TGTGCCAGCAGCAATCTTTACAATGAGCAGTTCTTC	CASSNLYNEQFF
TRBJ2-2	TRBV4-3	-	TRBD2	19	TGCGCCAGCAGCCAAGAAAGTCCCGGACTAGCGGGGGGCACCGGGGAGCTGTTTTTT	CASSQESPGLAGGTGELFF
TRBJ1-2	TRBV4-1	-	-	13	TGCGCCAGCAGCCAAATCGGTAGATATGGCTACACCTTC	CASSQIGRYGYTF
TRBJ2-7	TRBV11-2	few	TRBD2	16	TGTGCCAGCAGCCCGCTGGCGGGAGTTACCACGGGAGAGCAGTACTTC	CASSPLAGVTTGEQYF
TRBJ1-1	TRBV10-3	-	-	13	TGTGCCATCAGTGGAAGTCTGAACACTGAAGCTTTCTTT	CAISGSLNTEAFF
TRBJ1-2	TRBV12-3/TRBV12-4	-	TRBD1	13	TGTGCCAGCAGGCGACAGGGCCCAGGTGGCTACACCTTC	CASRRQGPGGYTF
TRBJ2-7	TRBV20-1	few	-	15	TGCAGTGCTAGAGGCTGGGAATTGGACGCCTACGAGCAGTACTTC	CSARGWELDAYEQYF
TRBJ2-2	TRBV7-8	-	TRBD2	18	TGTGCCAGCAGACTACCTTTTCGGGCGGGGGGCCATAGCGGGGAGCTGTTTTTT	CASRLPFRAGGHSGELFF
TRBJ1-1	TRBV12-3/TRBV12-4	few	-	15	TGTGCCAGCAGCTCCCGGGGCCCGGGGGGGACTGAAGCTTTCTTT	CASSSRGPGGTEAFF
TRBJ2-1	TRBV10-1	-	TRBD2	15	TGCGCCAGCAGTGAGTCGTGGGGTAGCGGGGGTACGCAGTTCTTC	CASSESWGSGGTQFF
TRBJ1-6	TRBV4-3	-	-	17	TGCGCCAGCAGCCAAGAACTCAGTTATATAGCATATTCACCCCTCCACTTT	CASSQELSYIAYSPLHF
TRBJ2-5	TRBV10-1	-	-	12	TGCGCCAGCAGTGACAGGCAAGAGACCCAGTACTTC	CASSDRQETQYF
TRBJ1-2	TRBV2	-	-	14	TGTGCCAGCAGCCTCGGGGGGCTTAACTATGGCTACACCTTC	CASSLGGLNYGYTF
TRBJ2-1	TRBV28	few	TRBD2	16	TGTGCCAGCAGTTATGGGACCGGGACTAGAATCGATGAGCAGTTCTTC	CASSYGTGTRIDEQFF
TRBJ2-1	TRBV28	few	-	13	TGTGCCAGCAGCCTCCCGGGCCGCAATGAGCAGTTCTTC	CASSLPGRNEQFF
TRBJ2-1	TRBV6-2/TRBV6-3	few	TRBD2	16	TGTGCCAGCAGCGGGACTAGCGGGACGCTTTTCAATGAGCAGTTCTTC	CASSGTSGTLFNEQFF
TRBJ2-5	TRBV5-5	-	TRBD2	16	TGTGCCAGCAGCCCGGGCGGGACTAGCGGACAAGAGACCCAGTACTTC	CASSPGGTSGQETQYF
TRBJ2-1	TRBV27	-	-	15	TGTGCCAGCAGCCTCACCCAGTGGTCCGGGGGTGAGCAGTTCTTC	CASSLTQWSGGEQFF
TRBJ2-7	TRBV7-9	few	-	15	TGTGCCAGCAGCCCGATGGGTGGGGTCTCCTACGAGCAGTACTTC	CASSPMGGVSYEQYF
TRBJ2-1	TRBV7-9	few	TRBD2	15	TGTGCCAGCAGCTTACATCTAGCGGGAGGCAATGAGCAGTTCTTC	CASSLHLAGGNEQFF
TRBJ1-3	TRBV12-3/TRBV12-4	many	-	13	TGTGCCAGCAGTCCCTTTCTTGGAAACACCATATATTTT	CASSPFLGNTIYF
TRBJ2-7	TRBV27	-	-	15	TGTGCCAGCAGTCCCAGGGACAGGACGACTAGCAGGCAGTACTTC	CASSPRDRTTSRQYF
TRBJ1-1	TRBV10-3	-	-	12	TGTGCCATCAGACAGATGAACACTGAAGCTTTCTTT	CAIRQMNTEAFF
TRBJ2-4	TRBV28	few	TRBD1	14	TGTGCCAGCAGGCCCACAGGGGGTAAAAACATTCAGTACTTC	CASRPTGGKNIQYF